The clone carrying this T cell receptor (beta chain) was counted between two and nine times. TCRdb's table, derived via immunoSEQ multiplex PCR, lists solely in-frame clones and lacks some. The table includes approximately 300,000 clones, 86% detected once. This study enrolled people aged roughly 18 to 89 from about two dozen US geographic areas. Symptom resolution, clearance, or two negative PCRs marked the recovered donors of Cohort 3. These data belong to a study of blood T cell repertoires in COVID-19. V was clipped by 0 bases and J by 2 bases, with 13 bases between them. The CDR3 sequence is 16 residues long. CDR1 is MNHEY and CDR2 is SVGAGI in the germline V gene.

The sequenced sample consisted of PBMCs or T cells enriched from blood (not recorded which). The J gene is TRBJ1-1, the V gene TRBV6-5; D is unresolved. The sequence was collected from a woman between 18 and 29 years old who had recovered from COVID-19. This CDR3 reads CASSYSSRTVNTEAFF. In DNA, the CDR3 is TGTGCCAGCAGTTACTCTAGCCGGACTGTCAACACTGAAGCTTTCTTT.